The sequence of this TCR beta chain was determined in a study of shared clonotypes between healthy human individuals. About the research overall: Donor composition was a couple of women and a few men, aged 18 to 49. Whole-study results and caveats: Despite large depth, sorted-subset datasets appeared incompletely sequenced. Naive subsets tended to show greater estimated richness than memory subsets. Sequencing depth was a factor that was expected to affect clonotype sharing among donors.

Only in-frame clones appear in the TCRdb table, and some are missing; sequencing was by immunoSEQ multiplex PCR. There are 2.3 million or so clones in the sample; 90% to 95% occur only once, and 0.39% lies in the top ten. V shed 5 bases and J 4 bases; nucleotides not matched to a gene: 7. The CDR3 sequence is 15 residues long. Looked up from germline, CDR1 is SGHTA and CDR2 is FQGNSA. This clone occurred once. Its antigen remains unknown. The sample was naive CD4+ T cells from PBMCs. Subset specified: CD45RA+ positively selected. The TCR comes from a young man in good health. Some clones in this sample may be carry-over from other donors' samples. The chain uses TRBV7-2 and TRBJ1-4; TRBD1 matches 7 bases. CDR3 nucleotide sequence: TGTGCCAGCAGCATTAGGGGGCCGAATAATGAAAAACTGTTTTTT. Protein: CASSIRGPNNEKLFF.